The 3 T cell receptor beta chains listed next were all sequenced from one sample in a study of graft-versus-host responses after intestinal transplantation. The assay was immunoSEQ multiplex PCR, and TCRdb's table has in-frame clones only and misses some. The sample consists of 130,000 or so clones, about 90% of them appearing once. Their antigen targets remain unknown. The material was unstimulated CD4+ T cells sorted from spleen or lymph node cells, obtained before intestinal transplant. All receptors derive from a human donor who received an intestinal transplant.

The chain uses TRBV5-1 and TRBJ2-7; D tentatively fits TRBD1 or TRBD2 (6 bases each). V lost 0 bases and J lost 2, with 12 bases in between. Germline values: CDR1 SGHRS, CDR2 YFSETQ. The CDR3 extends over 15 amino acids. Written as DNA, the CDR3 is TGCGCCAGCAGCTTGGCCTCGGGGGCGCCCTACGAGCAGTACTTC. Its translation: CASSLASGAPYEQYF.

In its sample, this clone was seen once. The chain carries TRBV28 and TRBJ1-2; 9 bases line up with TRBD1. V shed 5 bases, J shed 2 bases, and the junction held 6 bases outside the gene matches. The CDR3 length is 15 residues. Germline values: CDR1 MDHEN, CDR2 SYDVKM. CDR3 in amino acids: CASSVPGQGNYGYTF. The DNA for the CDR3 is TGTGCCAGCAGTGTCCCGGGACAGGGCAACTATGGCTACACCTTC.

This chain links TRBV18 with TRBJ1-5; D is perhaps TRBD1 (5 bases). The CDR3 has 14 amino acids. Germline assignment: CDR1 KGHSH and CDR2 LQKENI. V was pared by 3 bases and J by 3 bases, with 9 bases between. In nucleotides, the CDR3 is TGTGCCAGCTCACCGAAGGGGCACAATCAGCCCCAGCATTTT. It encodes CASSPKGHNQPQHF. Complete variable domain (other parts from reference TRBV18 and TRBJ1-5): NAGVMQNPRHLVRRRGQEARLRCSPMKGHSHVYWYRQLPEEGLKFMVYLQKENIIDESGMPKERFSAEFPKEGPSILRIQQVVRGDSAAYFCASSPKGHNQPQHFGDGTRLSIL.